The 20 T cell receptor beta chains presented below share a single source sample, sequenced in a study of blood T cell repertoires in COVID-19. The table came from immunoSEQ multiplex PCR; TCRdb's copy has only in-frame clones and leaves some out. The table lists about 100,000 clones, approximately 80% of them singletons. The sequencing sample was made of peripheral blood. The source of these receptors is a man in his 70s with active or convalescent COVID-19.

J is TRBJ2-6 and V is TRBV19, with D possibly being TRBD2 (7 bases). V lost 4 bases, J lost 0 bases, and 10 bases lay in between. The CDR3 is 16 residues long. Germline CDR1 reads LNHDA; CDR2 reads SQIVND (reference sequence). The CDR3: CASSNGGRSGANVLTF. CDR3 DNA sequence: TGTGCCAGTAGTAACGGGGGGCGCTCTGGGGCCAACGTCCTGACTTTC.

The genes are TRBV3-1 (or the pseudogene TRBV3-2) and TRBJ1-1, with D unresolved. V was clipped by 1 base and J by 5 bases, with 11 bases between them. CDR3 length: 14 amino acids. Germline-derived CDR1 and CDR2 are LGHDT and YNNKEL (reference sequence). CDR3 nucleotides: TGTGCCAGCAGCCAAGGAACGAAGAGGACTGAAGCTTTCTTT. Translated, it gives CASSQGTKRTEAFF.

The chain joins TRBV7-9 to TRBJ2-3, with TRBD1 matching over 10 bases. This CDR3 contains 15 residues. Looked up from germline, CDR1 is SEHNR and CDR2 is FQNEAQ (reference sequence). The V gene end was trimmed by 5 bases and the J gene end by 2 bases; junction bases not matched to a gene: 4. CDR3 in amino acids: CASSTGTGVTDTQYF. The CDR3 DNA follows: TGTGCCAGCAGCACCGGGACAGGGGTCACAGATACGCAGTATTTT.

This chain links TRBV5-1 with TRBJ1-1; TRBD1 matches 7 bases. The CDR3 extends over 14 amino acids. CDR1 is SGHRS, CDR2 YFSETQ, per germline. The ends lost 5 bases at V and 1 base at J; junction bases unmatched: 5. CDR3 sequence reads: CASSWDSKNTEAFF. As DNA, the CDR3 is TGCGCCAGCAGTTGGGACAGTAAGAACACTGAAGCTTTCTTT.

Only a few counts were recorded for this clone. CDR3 DNA sequence: TGCGCCAGCAGCTTGGCTGGACAGCATAATTCACCCCTCCACTTT. Its protein is CASSLAGQHNSPLHF. The rearrangement uses TRBV5-1 and TRBJ1-6, with D possibly being TRBD1 (6 bases). Germline V gene sequence: CDR1 SGHRS, CDR2 YFSETQ. CDR3 size: 15 residues. V dropped 0 bases and J dropped 5 bases, with 9 bases sitting between them.

This clone was detected once. This sequence joins TRBV15 and TRBJ2-7; TRBD1 is a possible D gene (5 bases). Germline V CDR1 and CDR2: LNHNV, YYDKDF (reference sequence). The CDR3 length is 14 residues. With 0 bases removed from V and 7 bases from J, the gap between germline ends came to 13 bases. CDR3 sequence reads: CATSREIQGREQYF. As DNA, the CDR3 is TGTGCCACCAGCAGAGAAATTCAGGGTCGTGAGCAGTACTTC.

The gene calls are TRBV5-8 and TRBJ1-2; possibly TRBD1 for D (5 bases). Per germline, CDR1 SGHTS and CDR2 YDEGEE. Deletions cut 2 bases from V and 6 bases from J, with 11 bases between. This CDR3 spans 13 amino acids. The CDR3 DNA sequence: TGTGCCAGCAGCTTAAGAAGGGGAAATGGCTACACCTTC. This codes for CASSLRRGNGYTF.

This chain joins TRBV29-1 and TRBJ2-3; 9 bases are a match to TRBD2. CDR3 size: 14 residues. Germline CDR1 SQVTM, CDR2 ANQGSEA. The J segment lost 4 bases and the V segment lost 5 bases, leaving 7 bases of the junction unmatched. CDR3 sequence: CSVRASGEADTQYF. As DNA, the CDR3 is TGCAGCGTTCGGGCTAGCGGGGAAGCAGATACGCAGTATTTT.

This clone was recorded only once. The chain uses TRBV9 and TRBJ2-1; 14 nucleotides agree with TRBD2. Germline lookup yields CDR1 SGDLS and CDR2 YYNGEE. This CDR3 is built from 16 residues. Unmatched junction bases numbered 5, after V lost 3 bases and J lost 6 bases. For the CDR3, the DNA is TGTGCCAGCAGCGCCATAGGGACTAGCGGGAGCAATGAGCAGTTCTTC. Translation gives CASSAIGTSGSNEQFF.

The V call is TRBV15, the J call TRBJ2-5, with D tentatively TRBD1 (5 bases). Trimming took off 3 bases at V and 1 base at J, with 6 bases between the two ends. Germline CDR1 LNHNV, CDR2 YYDKDF (reference sequence). CDR3 length: 13 amino acids. In DNA, the CDR3 is TGTGCCACCAGCAGGGACATCCAAGAGACCCAGTACTTC. This gives the protein CATSRDIQETQYF.

This chain joins TRBV6-1 and TRBJ2-6; D might be TRBD1 (6 bases). Germline V lookup: CDR1 MNHNS, CDR2 SASEGT. Trimming pared 9 bases from V and 0 bases from J, leaving 12 bases between. The CDR3 sequence is 15 residues long. This chain's CDR3 is CASTTGPSGANVLTF. DNA of the CDR3: TGTGCCAGTACTACAGGGCCCTCTGGGGCCAACGTCCTGACTTTC.

This clone showed up just a few times. The chain links TRBV4-1 to TRBJ2-5; 14 bases agree with TRBD2. After removal of 4 bases from V and 5 bases from J, the junction contained 6 bases not matched to a gene. Germline V gene sequence: CDR1 MGHRA, CDR2 YSYEKL. The CDR3 is 16 residues long. CDR3 sequence: CASSPRLAGGPETQYF. The CDR3 coding sequence is TGCGCCAGCAGCCCCCGACTAGCGGGAGGGCCGGAGACCCAGTACTTC.

This chain uses TRBV11-3 with TRBJ2-1; 7 bases match TRBD1. The CDR3 runs to 14 residues. CDR1 and CDR2 from the germline V gene are SGHNT and YENEEA. The V gene end was trimmed by 8 bases and the J gene end by 8 bases; junction bases not matched to a gene: 12. Written as DNA, the CDR3 is TGTGCCAGCGCCGACCGTCCCACAGGGGATGAGCAGTTCTTC. This codes for CASADRPTGDEQFF.

The chain is built from TRBV28 and TRBJ1-2; D perhaps matches TRBD1 (6 bases). This CDR3 is 12 amino acids long. Germline CDR1 is MDHEN and CDR2 is SYDVKM. V was pared by 4 bases and J by 7 bases, with 10 bases between. The CDR3 nucleotides are TGTGCCAGCAGTTCGGGGGGCAGTGGCTACACCTTC. Translating gives CASSSGGSGYTF.

The rearrangement uses TRBV12-3 or TRBV12-4 and TRBJ1-1; TRBD1 agrees at 9 bases. This CDR3 has 13 amino acids. J was trimmed by 6 bases and V by 4 bases; bases with no gene match: 3. CDR3 nucleotides: TGTGCCAGCAGTTACCGACAGGGGGCTGAAGCTTTCTTT. As protein: CASSYRQGAEAFF.

The chain uses TRBV5-1 and TRBJ1-4, with TRBD1 matching over 7 bases. The CDR3 is 15 amino acids. Germline assignment: CDR1 SGHRS and CDR2 YFSETQ. V lost 3 bases and J lost 3; bases outside the gene matches: 5. The CDR3 is CASSYTGDANEKLFF. CDR3 in DNA: TGCGCCAGCAGCTATACAGGGGACGCTAATGAAAAACTGTTTTTT.

This clone was seen only a few times. The chain carries TRBV18 and TRBJ1-2; TRBD1 might be the D (5 bases). CDR1 and CDR2 (germline): KGHSH, LQKENI. The CDR3 has 15 amino acids. The V end was cut by 1 base, the J end by 4 bases, with 13 bases between. The CDR3 is CASSPQGRNVYGYTF. The CDR3 DNA follows: TGTGCCAGCTCACCACAGGGGAGGAACGTCTATGGCTACACCTTC.

The chain joins TRBV6-4 to TRBJ2-5; possibly TRBD1 for D (6 bases). The CDR3 extends over 16 amino acids. V lost 4 bases and J 0 bases, leaving 15 bases between the germline ends. Germline CDR1 is MRHNA and CDR2 is SNTAGT. The CDR3 sequence: CASSVVRQDHQETQYF. The CDR3, as DNA: TGTGCCAGCAGTGTCGTAAGACAGGACCACCAAGAGACCCAGTACTTC.

This rearrangement joins TRBV5-1 to TRBJ1-1, with D maybe TRBD1 (6 bases). The CDR3 runs to 14 residues. CDR1 is SGHRS and CDR2 is YFSETQ in the germline V gene. V was pared by 2 bases and J by 6 bases, with 14 bases between. CDR3 in DNA: TGCGCCAGCAGCTTTTTGGGGGCGGGCGCTGAAGCTTTCTTT. It encodes CASSFLGAGAEAFF.

The chain uses TRBV11-2 and TRBJ2-2; TRBD2 is a possible D gene (5 bases). Germline CDR1 and CDR2: SGHAT and FQNNGV. This CDR3 region has 15 residues. The germline V and J ends were trimmed by 5 bases and 9 bases, with 19 bases remaining between them. The CDR3 region has the DNA TGTGCCAGCAGCCCTAGCCCCCAAAATTCCCGGGAGCTGTTTTTT. Amino acid sequence: CASSPSPQNSRELFF. The whole variable domain, filled in from reference TRBV11-2 and TRBJ2-2, reads EAGVAQSPRYKIIEKRQSVAFWCNPISGHATLYWYQQILGQGPKLLIQFQNNGVVDDSQLPKDRFSAERLKGVDSTLKIQPAKLEDSAVYLCASSPSPQNSRELFFGEGSRLTVL.